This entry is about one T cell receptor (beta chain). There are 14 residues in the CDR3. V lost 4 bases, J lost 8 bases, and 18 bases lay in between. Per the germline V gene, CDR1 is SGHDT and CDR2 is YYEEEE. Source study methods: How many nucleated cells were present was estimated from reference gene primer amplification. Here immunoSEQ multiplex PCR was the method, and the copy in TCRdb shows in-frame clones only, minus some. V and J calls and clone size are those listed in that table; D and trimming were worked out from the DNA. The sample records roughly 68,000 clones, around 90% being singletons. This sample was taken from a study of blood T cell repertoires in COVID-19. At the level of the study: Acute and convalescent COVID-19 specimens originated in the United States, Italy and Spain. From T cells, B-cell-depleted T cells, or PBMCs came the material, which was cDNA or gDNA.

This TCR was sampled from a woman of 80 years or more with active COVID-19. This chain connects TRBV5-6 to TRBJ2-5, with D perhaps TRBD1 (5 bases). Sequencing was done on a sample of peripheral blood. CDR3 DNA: TGTGCCAGCAGCCGGACGGGCCCAGGGTTTACCCAGTACTTC. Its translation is CASSRTGPGFTQYF.